One and the same sample provided the 10 T cell receptor beta chains below, sequenced in a study of beta chain features in type 1 diabetes. Their antigen targets remain unknown. Study findings and constraints: Moderate but significant shortening of TCRB CDR3s was recorded in all four CD4+ subsets from Type 1 diabetes patients.

Expressed TCRB transcripts were sequenced because the isolated RNA had all been reverse transcribed beforehand. Measured with immunoSEQ multiplex PCR; TCRdb has only the in-frame clones, and not every one. The sample lists roughly 150,000 clones, approximately 8.8% occurring once. The sequencing input was central memory CD4+ T cells from blood. Receptors originate from a young woman with type 1 diabetes.

This clone was detected a few times. The chain couples TRBV28 to TRBJ1-2; D unresolved. Deletions cut 6 bases from V and 0 bases from J, with 11 bases between. The CDR3 has 14 residues. The germline V gene has CDR1 MDHEN and CDR2 SYDVKM. The CDR3 coding sequence is TGTGCCAGCAGGCCTCTGAGGTCTAACTATGGCTACACCTTC. Protein: CASRPLRSNYGYTF.

The table lists this clone with a few counts. This rearrangement joins TRBV5-4 to TRBJ2-5, with a weak D call TRBD2 (5 bases). This CDR3 spans 14 amino acids. Looked up from germline, CDR1 is SGHNT and CDR2 is YYREEE (reference sequence). V was shortened by 2 bases and J by 7 bases, with 15 bases between the two germline ends. The CDR3 sequence is CASSFVSEGTTQYF. CDR3 nucleotide sequence: TGTGCCAGCAGCTTTGTGAGTGAGGGAACGACCCAGTACTTC.

The sample holds a few counts of this clone. The chain couples TRBV30 to TRBJ2-1; D not certain. CDR1 GTSNPN and CDR2 SVGIG come from the germline V gene (reference sequence). The CDR3 has 13 residues. Trimming removed 8 bases from V and 5 bases from J, with 16 bases in between. CDR3: CARPLPRDNEQFF. The CDR3 region has the DNA TGTGCCCGACCTCTACCCCGGGACAATGAGCAGTTCTTC.

J is TRBJ2-3 and V is TRBV5-1, with D hard to call. The V gene's germline CDR1 is SGHRS and CDR2 YFSETQ. Trimming took 0 bases from V and 3 from J, leaving 11 bases between them. The CDR3 contains 15 residues. The CDR3 DNA is TGCGCCAGCAGCTTGGTCCCAGGTTGGACAGATACGCAGTATTTT. The encoded protein is CASSLVPGWTDTQYF.

This clone has only a few counts. The rearrangement uses TRBV27 and TRBJ2-1; 7 nucleotides line up with TRBD2. This CDR3 has 16 residues. Trimming took 4 bases from V and 7 from J; bases not matched to a gene: 13. Germline V gene data show CDR1 as MNHEY and CDR2 as SMNVEV (reference sequence). The CDR3 loop is CASSSQAGRTSNEQFF. CDR3 sequence (DNA): TGTGCCAGCAGTTCGCAAGCGGGGAGGACGTCAAATGAGCAGTTCTTC.

The J gene is TRBJ1-5, the V gene TRBV30; D gene ambiguous. CDR3 length equals 12 residues. V was shortened by 1 base and J by 4 bases, with 5 bases between the two germline ends. Germline loops: CDR1 GTSNPN, CDR2 SVGIG (reference sequence). The CDR3 DNA reads TGTGCCTGGAGTGGAGGGAATCAGCCCCAGCATTTT. Its protein is CAWSGGNQPQHF. The variable domain in full, with the rest retrieved from reference TRBV30 and TRBJ1-5, is SQTIHQWPATLVQPVGSPLSLECTVEGTSNPNLYWYRQAAGRGLQLLFYSVGIGQISSEVPQNLSASRPQDRQFILSSKKLLLSDSGFYLCAWSGGNQPQHFGDGTRLSIL.

The chain couples TRBV18 to TRBJ1-2; a possible D gene is TRBD1 (5 bases). CDR1 is KGHSH and CDR2 is LQKENI in the germline V gene. Trimming shortened V by 4 bases and J by 6 bases, and 15 bases separated the two germline ends. The CDR3 length is 14 residues. For the CDR3, the DNA is TGTGCCAGCTCACAATATTCAGGGTCTGATGGCTACACCTTC. It is translated as CASSQYSGSDGYTF.

Of note for this clone: This same CDR3 is encoded by further DNA sequences in the sample. The chain employs TRBV28 and TRBJ1-1; D might be TRBD1 (5 bases). Germline V gene lookup returns CDR1 MDHEN and CDR2 SYDVKM. The CDR3 contains 13 residues. Between the trimmed V and J ends, which lost 6 bases and 1 base, there was a span of 9 bases. CDR3 coding DNA: TGTGCCAGCAGATCAGGACAGAACACTGAAGCTTTCTTT. This translates into CASRSGQNTEAFF.

The chain couples TRBV7-2 to TRBJ2-3, with D possibly TRBD1 on 6 matching bases. CDR3 length: 14 amino acids. In germline, CDR1 is SGHTA, CDR2 FQGNSA. V lost 2 bases and J lost 4, with 10 bases in between. The CDR3 reads CASSLTAGADTQYF. CDR3 DNA sequence: TGTGCCAGCAGCTTAACGGCAGGGGCAGATACGCAGTATTTT.

The V call is TRBV15, the J call TRBJ1-2; no clear D. Trimming stripped 6 bases from V and 0 bases from J, with 8 bases between. This CDR3 contains 13 residues. In germline, CDR1 is LNHNV, CDR2 YYDKDF (reference sequence). The CDR3 loop is CATREAANYGYTF. The CDR3, as DNA: TGTGCCACCAGGGAGGCGGCTAACTATGGCTACACCTTC.